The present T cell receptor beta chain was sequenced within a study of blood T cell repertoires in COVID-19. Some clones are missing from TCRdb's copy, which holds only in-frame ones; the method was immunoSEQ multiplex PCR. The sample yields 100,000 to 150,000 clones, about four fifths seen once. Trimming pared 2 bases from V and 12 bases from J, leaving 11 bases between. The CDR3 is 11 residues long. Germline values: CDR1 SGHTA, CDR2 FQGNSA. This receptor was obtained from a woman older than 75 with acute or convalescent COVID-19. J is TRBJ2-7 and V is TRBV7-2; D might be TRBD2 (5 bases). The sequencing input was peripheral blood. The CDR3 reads CASSLTSFPYF. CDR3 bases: TGTGCCAGCAGCTTAACTAGTTTCCCGTACTTC.